These T cell receptor beta chains were read from a single sample in a study of post-analysis software for immune sequencing data. TCRdb processed the PCR reads anew with MiXCR; each CDR3 protein has one entry. Counted here are 160,000 or so distinct CDR3 sequences, 35% to 40% occurring once; the ten biggest clones make up under 30%. Sample: blood, taken after autologous hematopoietic stem cell transplantation. These receptors were taken from a girl between 5 and 17 years old with multiple sclerosis. The CDR3 runs from the conserved cysteine through the conserved F or W. Fields, in order: J gene, V gene, clone size, D gene, CDR3 DNA, CDR3 protein. D genes are given only for firm matches. Clone size appears in some rows only: once, few, many, or a class for an expanded clone.

>TRBJ1-2|TRBV20-1|many|.
TGCAGTGCTAGAGAATCGAATGGCTACACCTTC
CSARESNGYTF
>TRBJ2-7|TRBV20-1|few|TRBD1
TGCAGTGCTAGAGATCAAGGGGGCCCTAGCTCCTACGAGCAGTACTTC
CSARDQGGPSSYEQYF
>TRBJ1-5|TRBV6-2/TRBV6-3|.|.
TGTGCCAGCAGTCGGCCCTGGCTTGGCTCGGGACCGCATCAGCCCCAGCATTTT
CASSRPWLGSGPHQPQHF
>TRBJ2-3|TRBV5-1|.|.
TGCGCCAGCCCCCTTAAGGGTCAGGGAGGAGATACGCAGTATTTT
CASPLKGQGGDTQYF
>TRBJ2-7|TRBV20-1|.|TRBD2
TGCAGTGCGGAACGGGTAGCGGGAGACGAGCAGTACTTC
CSAERVAGDEQYF
>TRBJ2-3|TRBV12-3/TRBV12-4|few|.
TGTGCCAGCGGAGCGACTAGCACAGATACGCAGTATTTT
CASGATSTDTQYF
>TRBJ1-1|TRBV9|.|.
TGTGCCAGCAGCGTGGGGGGGGAGACTGAAGCTTTCTTT
CASSVGGETEAFF
>TRBJ2-2|TRBV5-1|.|.
TGCGCCGGCAGCTTGGACGTTACCGGGGAGCTGTTTTTT
CAGSLDVTGELFF
>TRBJ1-4|TRBV29-1|.|.
TGCAGCGCCAGGGGCGCAGATGAAAAACTGTTTTTT
CSARGADEKLFF
>TRBJ2-7|TRBV7-9|few|.
TGTGCCAGCAGCTTAGGTGGGGTCCTCCCCGAGCAGTACTTC
CASSLGGVLPEQYF
>TRBJ2-7|TRBV7-2|.|.
TGTGCCAGCAGCCATTATCTGGGGGCGGGAGACGAGCAGTACTTC
CASSHYLGAGDEQYF
>TRBJ2-7|TRBV20-1|few|TRBD2
TGCAGTGCTAGAGATCCCCTAGTGACTAGCGGGACGACCCACGAGCAGTACTTC
CSARDPLVTSGTTHEQYF
>TRBJ1-1|TRBV12-3/TRBV12-4|.|.
TGTGCCAGCACCGTTAGGAGCGGGCTGAACACTGAAGCTTTCTTT
CASTVRSGLNTEAFF
>TRBJ1-2|TRBV7-6|.|.
TGTGCCAGCAGCTTATTAGAGACGGAAGCTAACTATGGCTACACCTTC
CASSLLETEANYGYTF
>TRBJ1-1|TRBV28|few|TRBD1
TGTGCCAGCAACGGGGACAGGGGGCTTCTCCGAGCTTTCTTT
CASNGDRGLLRAFF
>TRBJ2-3|TRBV2|.|.
TGTGCCAGCGGCCCTTTTCTCCCCACGGATACGCAGTATTTT
CASGPFLPTDTQYF
>TRBJ2-3|TRBV6-2/TRBV6-3|.|TRBD2
TGTGCCAGCAGTTTCGGACTAGCGGGAGATACGCAGTATTTT
CASSFGLAGDTQYF
>TRBJ2-4|TRBV7-2|few|TRBD2
TGTGCCAGCAGCTTAGCGGGACTAGCGGAGGGTATTCAGTACTTC
CASSLAGLAEGIQYF
>TRBJ1-1|TRBV30|many|.
TGTGCCTGGAGGTACGCGGGGGGCACTGAAGCTTTCTTT
CAWRYAGGTEAFF
>TRBJ2-7|TRBV14|.|.
TGTGCCAGCAGCCCCCACCAGGGGACCAGGCGGCAGTACTTC
CASSPHQGTRRQYF
>TRBJ1-1|TRBV6-6|.|.
TGTGCCAGCAGCTTCTCCCGGGGAGAAGCTTTCTTT
CASSFSRGEAFF
>TRBJ2-1|TRBV6-2/TRBV6-3|.|.
TGTGCCAGCGAGCAGGGGCAGGGATGGGATGAGCAGTTCTTC
CASEQGQGWDEQFF
>TRBJ2-3|TRBV29-1|many|TRBD2
TGCAGCGTTGAAGACCGGGGGGATAGCACAGATACGCAGTATTTT
CSVEDRGDSTDTQYF
>TRBJ1-1|TRBV6-4|.|TRBD1
TGTGCCAGCAGACAGGGGGAGGGCACTGAAGCTTTCTTT
CASRQGEGTEAFF
>TRBJ2-1|TRBV12-5|.|.
TGTGCTAGTGGTCCCCCTAATGAGCAGTTCTTC
CASGPPNEQFF
>TRBJ2-6|TRBV7-2|.|.
TGTGCCAGCAGCTTAAGCGGAAATAGTGCCTCTCCTGGGGCCAACGTCCTGACTTTC
CASSLSGNSASPGANVLTF
>TRBJ1-1|TRBV7-2|.|.
TGTGCCAGCAGCGCCCGCCCGGGGGACACTGAAGCTTTCTTT
CASSARPGDTEAFF
>TRBJ2-1|TRBV10-3|many|TRBD2
TGTGCCATCAGTGTAGATTGGGGACTAGCGGGAATCTACAATGAGCAGTTCTTC
CAISVDWGLAGIYNEQFF
>TRBJ1-3|TRBV2|.|.
TGTGCCAGCAGTGAATCTCGGGGCTCTGGAAACACCATATATTTT
CASSESRGSGNTIYF
>TRBJ2-3|TRBV7-6|few|.
TGTGCCAGCAGCCCGTCCGGGGGCGTAAATACGCAGTATTTT
CASSPSGGVNTQYF
>TRBJ2-7|TRBV7-2|.|TRBD1
TGTGCCAGCGCCCGGGACAGGGTCTACGAGCAGTACTTC
CASARDRVYEQYF
>TRBJ2-7|TRBV12-3/TRBV12-4|few|.
TGTGCCAGCAGTTTTGCCTACGAGCAGTACTTC
CASSFAYEQYF
>TRBJ2-5|TRBV2|once|.
TGTGCCATCTCCCCCAAGTTGACCCAGTACTTC
CAISPKLTQYF